These T cell receptor beta chains were read from a single sample in a study of T cell repertoires in cytomegalovirus infection. TCRdb re-called the reads through MiXCR, storing one row per CDR3 protein. The sample shows about 260,000 distinct CDR3 sequences, 8% to 9.5% of them seen only once. The sample comprised PBMCs. These receptors were taken from a human donor in good health (CMV status not recorded). Some clones in this sample may be carry-over from other donors' samples. Each CDR3 is given with its conserved first and last residue. The order of the fields is V gene, D gene, J gene, clone size, CDR3 DNA, CDR3 protein. D genes are given only for firm matches. The size entry is marked missing in some rows and otherwise reads once, few, many or a size class.

v_gene: TRBV5-1
d_gene: TRBD2
j_gene: TRBJ2-2
abundance: few
CDR3nt: TGCGCCAGCAGCCCATCGGCACGGGGACTAGCGGGAGACACCGGGGAGCTGTTTTTT
CDR3aa: CASSPSARGLAGDTGELFF

v_gene: TRBV30
d_gene: .
j_gene: TRBJ2-7
abundance: once
CDR3nt: TGTGCCTGGAGCCCCCTCCAGAACCCTTACGAGCAGTACTTC
CDR3aa: CAWSPLQNPYEQYF

v_gene: TRBV5-1
d_gene: TRBD2
j_gene: TRBJ2-2
abundance: many
CDR3nt: TGCGCCAGCAGCTTCAGTCCGCTGGGACTAGCGGGATCCGGGGAGCTGTTTTTT
CDR3aa: CASSFSPLGLAGSGELFF

v_gene: TRBV19
d_gene: TRBD1
j_gene: TRBJ1-2
abundance: .
CDR3nt: TGTGCCAGTAGTGACAGGGGCTTACATAGCTACACCTTC
CDR3aa: CASSDRGLHSYTF

v_gene: TRBV7-2
d_gene: .
j_gene: TRBJ2-7
abundance: many
CDR3nt: TGTGCCAGCAGCTTAGCGGCCGTGGTCGAGCAGTACTTC
CDR3aa: CASSLAAVVEQYF

v_gene: TRBV10-3
d_gene: TRBD1
j_gene: TRBJ1-5
abundance: many
CDR3nt: TGTGCCATCAGTAACCAGGACAGGGGTGATCAGCCCCAGCATTTT
CDR3aa: CAISNQDRGDQPQHF

v_gene: TRBV7-9
d_gene: .
j_gene: TRBJ2-5
abundance: few
CDR3nt: TGTGCCAGCACCCTTTCGGAGACCCAGTACTTC
CDR3aa: CASTLSETQYF

v_gene: TRBV30
d_gene: .
j_gene: TRBJ2-2
abundance: .
CDR3nt: TGTGCCTGGACCCCGGGGGCAGGGACCGGGGAGCTGTTTTTT
CDR3aa: CAWTPGAGTGELFF

v_gene: TRBV7-6
d_gene: .
j_gene: TRBJ2-7
abundance: many
CDR3nt: TGTGCCAGCAGCTTAGCGGGGTACTACGAGCAGTACTTC
CDR3aa: CASSLAGYYEQYF

v_gene: TRBV18
d_gene: .
j_gene: TRBJ1-1
abundance: few
CDR3nt: TGTGCCAGCTCACCAACGAGGGATCTGAACACTGAAGCTTTCTTT
CDR3aa: CASSPTRDLNTEAFF

v_gene: TRBV2
d_gene: .
j_gene: TRBJ1-5
abundance: many
CDR3nt: TGTGCCAGCAGGACGGACTTTAGCAATCAGCCCCAGCATTTT
CDR3aa: CASRTDFSNQPQHF

v_gene: TRBV6-1
d_gene: .
j_gene: TRBJ1-5
abundance: many
CDR3nt: TGTGCCAGCAGTGAGACCCCGAAAGTAAGTCAGCCCCAGCATTTT
CDR3aa: CASSETPKVSQPQHF

v_gene: TRBV2
d_gene: .
j_gene: TRBJ2-5
abundance: many
CDR3nt: TGTGCCAGCAGTGAAGGCTCGGAGGAGGAGACCCAGTACTTC
CDR3aa: CASSEGSEEETQYF

v_gene: TRBV7-3
d_gene: TRBD1
j_gene: TRBJ2-7
abundance: many
CDR3nt: TGTGCCAGCAGCTTAATAAGTGTCGGGACAGGGCGGATGGAGCAGTACTTC
CDR3aa: CASSLISVGTGRMEQYF

v_gene: TRBV28
d_gene: .
j_gene: TRBJ1-4
abundance: many
CDR3nt: TGTGCCAGCACCCCCCCGGACCGACCAACTAATGAAAAACTGTTTTTT
CDR3aa: CASTPPDRPTNEKLFF

v_gene: TRBV28
d_gene: TRBD2
j_gene: TRBJ2-1
abundance: many
CDR3nt: TGTGCCAGCAGTCAGATAGCGGGAGGGCTATATGAGCAGTTCTTC
CDR3aa: CASSQIAGGLYEQFF

v_gene: TRBV29-1
d_gene: .
j_gene: TRBJ2-7
abundance: .
CDR3nt: TGCAGCGTTGAAGTGGAACAGAGGATTTCTTACGAGCAGTACTTC
CDR3aa: CSVEVEQRISYEQYF

v_gene: TRBV20-1
d_gene: .
j_gene: TRBJ2-1
abundance: few
CDR3nt: TGCAGTGCTACCCACCCGACTAGGAGCTCCTACAATGAGCAGTTCTTC
CDR3aa: CSATHPTRSSYNEQFF

v_gene: TRBV19
d_gene: .
j_gene: TRBJ1-1
abundance: .
CDR3nt: TGTGCCAGTAGCAATTCTCCAATGAACACTGAAGCTTTCTTT
CDR3aa: CASSNSPMNTEAFF

v_gene: TRBV7-2
d_gene: .
j_gene: TRBJ1-1
abundance: many
CDR3nt: TGTGCCAGCAGCCACCGGGCGGGGTTTCCCCCCCTGGAAGCTTTCTTT
CDR3aa: CASSHRAGFPPLEAFF

v_gene: TRBV28
d_gene: TRBD1
j_gene: TRBJ2-7
abundance: many
CDR3nt: TGTGCCAGCAGTTCGCCGGACAGGGGGCCCGAGCAGTACTTC
CDR3aa: CASSSPDRGPEQYF

v_gene: TRBV12-3/TRBV12-4
d_gene: .
j_gene: TRBJ2-1
abundance: few
CDR3nt: TGTGCCAGCAGTTTAATTAGCGGAGGGGACAATGAGCAGTTCTTC
CDR3aa: CASSLISGGDNEQFF

v_gene: TRBV28
d_gene: TRBD1
j_gene: TRBJ2-2
abundance: .
CDR3nt: TGTGCCAGCCAATACCGGGACAGGGGGGGCGGGGAGCTGTTTTTT
CDR3aa: CASQYRDRGGGELFF

v_gene: TRBV19
d_gene: TRBD2
j_gene: TRBJ2-3
abundance: few
CDR3nt: TGTGCCAGTAGTATAGTAGCGGGGGGCACAGATACGCAGTATTTT
CDR3aa: CASSIVAGGTDTQYF

v_gene: TRBV7-9
d_gene: .
j_gene: TRBJ1-2
abundance: many
CDR3nt: TGTGCCAGCAGCAAGACAGTTAACTATGGCTACACCTTC
CDR3aa: CASSKTVNYGYTF

v_gene: TRBV7-8
d_gene: .
j_gene: TRBJ2-7
abundance: many
CDR3nt: TGTGCCAGCAGCTTGAAAGGGGCCTACGAGCAGTACTTC
CDR3aa: CASSLKGAYEQYF

v_gene: TRBV5-1
d_gene: TRBD1
j_gene: TRBJ1-4
abundance: many
CDR3nt: TGCGCCAGCAGCGTGGACAGGGTGTCTGAAAAACTGTTTTTT
CDR3aa: CASSVDRVSEKLFF

v_gene: TRBV6-2/TRBV6-3
d_gene: .
j_gene: TRBJ2-5
abundance: few
CDR3nt: TGTGCCAGCAGTGTTTCCCCGGCGCAGTACTTC
CDR3aa: CASSVSPAQYF

v_gene: TRBV7-4
d_gene: .
j_gene: TRBJ1-1
abundance: .
CDR3nt: TGTGCCAGCAGCGTTAAGGAGCCCTTCATGAACACTGAAGCTTTCTTT
CDR3aa: CASSVKEPFMNTEAFF

v_gene: TRBV7-2
d_gene: .
j_gene: TRBJ1-1
abundance: many
CDR3nt: TGTGCCAGCAGCTTAATGGGTGAAGCTTTCTTT
CDR3aa: CASSLMGEAFF